Sequencing of this TCR beta chain was carried out in a study of T-cell memory formation after mild COVID-19. The TCR alpha and TCR beta cDNA libraries, bearing sample barcodes and UMIs, were generated by 5'RACE using constant-segment primers. TCRdb re-derived calls from the 5' RACE reads in MiXCR, one entry per CDR3 protein. The sample consists of approximately 400,000 distinct CDR3 sequences, approximately 19% of them appearing once. A few counts support this clonotype. Germline lookup yields CDR1 LNHDA and CDR2 SQIVND (reference sequence). V lost 3 bases to trimming and J lost 4 bases, with 9 bases between them. This CDR3 spans 14 amino acids.

The source is a man aged 18 to 29 who had mild COVID-19 (a few samples of this study predate the infection). Cell type and time point are not known. The sequencing sample was made of PBMCs or a T cell subset sorted from them (not recorded which). V is TRBV19 and J is TRBJ2-2; possible D gene TRBD1, 6 bases. CDR3 protein: CASSMRGSTGELFF. The CDR3, as DNA: TGTGCCAGTAGTATGAGGGGGTCCACCGGGGAGCTGTTTTTT.